This T cell receptor (beta chain) was found in a study of OX40 agonist ivuxolimab in advanced cancers. This clone is a singleton in its sample. Generated by immunoSEQ multiplex PCR, the TCRdb table keeps only in-frame clones and is missing some. Here the sample spans some 50,000 clones, 75% to 90% being singletons. In germline, CDR1 is WNHNN, CDR2 SYGVQD (reference sequence). The length of the CDR3 is 13 residues. Losses at the gene ends were 6 bases for V and 8 bases for J; bases not matched to a gene: 6. Systemic immunosuppression or a history of autoimmune disease excluded patients. This receptor was identified in an adult with an advanced solid tumor such as melanoma, head and neck, liver or kidney cancer. This chain uses TRBV10-1 with TRBJ2-1; 8 nucleotides agree with TRBD1. Sample: CD4+ or CD8+ T cells sorted from blood, taken in a trial of the OX40 agonist ivuxolimab. CDR3 DNA sequence: TGCGCCAGCAGAGCTTCAGGGGGCTATGAGCAGTTCTTC. It specifies CASRASGGYEQFF.